This T cell receptor (beta chain) was captured by sequencing in a study of blood T cell repertoires in COVID-19. Study-level information: The cDNA or gDNA used as material had been derived from T cells, B-cell-depleted T cells, or PBMCs.

CDR1 is SGHTA, CDR2 FQGNSA, per germline. The length of the CDR3 is 18 residues. The J segment lost 7 bases and the V segment lost 2 bases, leaving 15 bases of the junction unmatched. In assigning cohorts, the study relied on participant-reported clinical history. The recovered donors of Cohort 3 showed two negative PCRs, clearance, or symptom resolution. Assay used: immunoSEQ multiplex PCR; TCRdb lists only in-frame clones, some missing. The data contain approximately 470,000 clones, about 90% of them singletons. This clonotype was sampled from a woman in her late teens or twenties who had recovered from COVID-19. Sequenced input: PBMCs or T cells enriched from blood (not recorded which). The chain carries TRBV7-2 and TRBJ1-2; TRBD1 agrees at 11 bases. The CDR3 DNA reads TGTGCCAGCAGCTTACGAAGTGGGACAGGGGGGGACGTGGGTGGCTACACCTTC. Its translation: CASSLRSGTGGDVGGYTF.